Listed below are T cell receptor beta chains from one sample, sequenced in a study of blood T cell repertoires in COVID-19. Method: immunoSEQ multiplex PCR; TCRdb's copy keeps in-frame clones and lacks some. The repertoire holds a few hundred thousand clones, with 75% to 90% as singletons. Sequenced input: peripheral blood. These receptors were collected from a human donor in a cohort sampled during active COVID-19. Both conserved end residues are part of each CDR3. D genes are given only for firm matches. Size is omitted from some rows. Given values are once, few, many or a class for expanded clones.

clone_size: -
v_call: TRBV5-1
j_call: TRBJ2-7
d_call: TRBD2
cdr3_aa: CASSFTGTSGFSSYEQYF

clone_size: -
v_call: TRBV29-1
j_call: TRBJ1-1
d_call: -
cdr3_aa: CSVIRRAEAFF

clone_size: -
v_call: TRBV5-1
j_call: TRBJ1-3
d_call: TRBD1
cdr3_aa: CASSWDRPSGNTIYF

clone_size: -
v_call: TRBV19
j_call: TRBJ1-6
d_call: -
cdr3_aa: CASSIGGNNSPLHF

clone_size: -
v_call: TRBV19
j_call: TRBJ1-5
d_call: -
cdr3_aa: CASTPSGRNQPQHF

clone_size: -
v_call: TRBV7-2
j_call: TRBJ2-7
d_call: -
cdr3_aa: CASRFAEGVTYEQYF

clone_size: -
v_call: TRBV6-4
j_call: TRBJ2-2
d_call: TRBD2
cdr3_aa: CASSERGGTGELFF

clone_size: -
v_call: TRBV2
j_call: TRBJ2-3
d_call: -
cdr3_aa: CASSLKDTQYF

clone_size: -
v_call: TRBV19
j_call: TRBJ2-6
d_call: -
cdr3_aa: CASSIGQSSGANVLTF

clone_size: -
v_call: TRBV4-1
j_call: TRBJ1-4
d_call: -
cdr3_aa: CASSPESALGNEKLFF

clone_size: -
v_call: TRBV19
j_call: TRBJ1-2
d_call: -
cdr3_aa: CASSIAAGGNYGYTF

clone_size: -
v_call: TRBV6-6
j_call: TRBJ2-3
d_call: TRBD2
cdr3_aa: CASGSGGRSTDTQYF

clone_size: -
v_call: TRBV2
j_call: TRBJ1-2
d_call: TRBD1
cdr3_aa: CASSGQGAHGYTF

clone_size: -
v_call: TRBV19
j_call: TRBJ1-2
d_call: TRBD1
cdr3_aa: CASSISRQGANYGYTF

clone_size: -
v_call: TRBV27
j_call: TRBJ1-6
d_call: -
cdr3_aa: CASSLHRPTRDSSYNSPLHF

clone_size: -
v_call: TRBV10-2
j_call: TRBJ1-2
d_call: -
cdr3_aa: CASRAQTWADYGYTF

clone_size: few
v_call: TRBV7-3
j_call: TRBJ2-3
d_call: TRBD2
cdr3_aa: CASSLTGAGMITDTQYF

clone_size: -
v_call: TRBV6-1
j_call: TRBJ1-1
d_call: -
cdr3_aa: CASSEWGDTEAFF

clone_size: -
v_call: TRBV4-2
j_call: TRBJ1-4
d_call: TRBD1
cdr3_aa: CASSQDPTGGTNEKLFF

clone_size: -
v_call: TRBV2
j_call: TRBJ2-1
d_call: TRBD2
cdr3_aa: CASSLPGLAGGNNEQFF

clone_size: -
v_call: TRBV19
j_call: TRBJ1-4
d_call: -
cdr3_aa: CASTSTRTNEKLFF

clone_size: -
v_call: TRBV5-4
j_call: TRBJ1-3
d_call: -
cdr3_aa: CASSPGQRSSGNTIYF

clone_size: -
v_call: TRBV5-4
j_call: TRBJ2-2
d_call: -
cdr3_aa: CASSLVGRGANTGELFF

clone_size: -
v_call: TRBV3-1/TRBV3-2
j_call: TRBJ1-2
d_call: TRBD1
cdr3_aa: CASSRTGVYGYTF

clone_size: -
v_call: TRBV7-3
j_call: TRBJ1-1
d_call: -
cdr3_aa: CASSATGYTEAFF

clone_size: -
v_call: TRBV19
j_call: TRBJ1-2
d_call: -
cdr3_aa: CASSIDLGQANYGYTF

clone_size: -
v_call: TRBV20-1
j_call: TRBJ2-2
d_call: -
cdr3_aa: CSASPPGAGELFF

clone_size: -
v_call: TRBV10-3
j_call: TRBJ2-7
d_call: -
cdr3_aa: CAIRFGGMVNEQYF

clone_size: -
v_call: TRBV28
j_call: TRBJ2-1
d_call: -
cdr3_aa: CASTPSGGAYNEQFF

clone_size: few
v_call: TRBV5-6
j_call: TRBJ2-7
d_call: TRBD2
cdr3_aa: CASSLVRLAGTYEQYF

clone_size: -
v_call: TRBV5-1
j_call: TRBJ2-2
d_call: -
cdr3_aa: CASSLDRATGELFF

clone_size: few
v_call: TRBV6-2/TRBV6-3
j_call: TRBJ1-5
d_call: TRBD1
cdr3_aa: CASSYGDRGTSNQPQHF

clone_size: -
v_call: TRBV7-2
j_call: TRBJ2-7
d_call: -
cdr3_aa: CASSFGAYEQYF

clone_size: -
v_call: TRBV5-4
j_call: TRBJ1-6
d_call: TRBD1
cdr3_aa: CASTQGVLGSPLHF

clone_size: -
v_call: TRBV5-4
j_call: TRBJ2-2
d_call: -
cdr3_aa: CASSLVQGNTGELFF

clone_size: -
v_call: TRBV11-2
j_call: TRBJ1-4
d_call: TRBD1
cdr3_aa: CASSQRTGLRTNEKLFF

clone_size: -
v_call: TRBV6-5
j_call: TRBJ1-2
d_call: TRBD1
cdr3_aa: CASRLTGDYGYTF

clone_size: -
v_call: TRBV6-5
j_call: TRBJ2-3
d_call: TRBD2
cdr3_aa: CASSYSGGNTQYF

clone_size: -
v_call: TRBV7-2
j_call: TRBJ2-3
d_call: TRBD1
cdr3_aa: CASSLDRGGTDTQYF

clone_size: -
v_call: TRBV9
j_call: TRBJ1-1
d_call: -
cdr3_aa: CASSVGGQPNTEAFF

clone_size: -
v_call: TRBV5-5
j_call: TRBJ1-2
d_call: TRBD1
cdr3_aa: CASRLTQGASYGYTF

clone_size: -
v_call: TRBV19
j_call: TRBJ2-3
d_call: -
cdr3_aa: CASSAGLSTDTQYF